The clone carrying this T cell receptor beta chain was recorded once. This specimen belongs to a study of T cell responses to AZD1222 COVID-19 vaccine. The CDR3 covers 14 residues. Trimming pared 4 bases from V and 7 bases from J, leaving 16 bases between. Germline V lookup: CDR1 KGHSH, CDR2 LQKENI. Profiling relied on immunoSEQ multiplex PCR, and the TCRdb table lists in-frame clones only, not all of them. The sample lists fewer than 200,000 clones, roughly 89% occurring once. The sequencing used peripheral blood, collected on day 0 of AZD1222 vaccination. This TCR derives from an adult in good health. The chain employs TRBV18 and TRBJ2-5, with D possibly being TRBD1 or TRBD2 (5 bases each). CDR3 DNA sequence: TGTGCCAGCTCACTCGTCGGGTGGGACGGGACCCAGTACTTC. Translation: CASSLVGWDGTQYF.